These T cell receptor beta chains were read from a single sample in a study of cytomegalovirus exposure and HLA in healthy donors. Method: immunoSEQ multiplex PCR; TCRdb's copy keeps in-frame clones and lacks some. The sample holds around 120,000 clones, roughly 80% seen once. The sequencing input was PBMCs. The receptors were gathered from a boy younger than 18 in good health and CMV-seronegative. CDR3s include the opening cysteine and the closing phenylalanine or tryptophan. The D gene is left open where the match is weak. Size is stated for part of the rows, as once, few or many counts, or as a class when the clone is expanded.

TRBV10-3	NA	TRBJ1-5	NA	CAIRCTVRPQHF	TGTGCCATCAGGTGTACGGTCCGGCCCCAGCATTTT
TRBV11-2	NA	TRBJ2-3	NA	CASSGGASDFVTDTQYF	TGTGCCAGCAGCGGAGGGGCTAGCGACTTCGTCACAGATACGCAGTATTTT
TRBV5-4	NA	TRBJ2-5	TRBD1	CASSLQGAEGTQYF	TGTGCCAGCAGCCTCCAGGGGGCGGAAGGGACCCAGTACTTC
TRBV5-6	NA	TRBJ2-7	NA	CASSLTGSNTPYEQYF	TGTGCCAGCAGCTTAACCGGGAGTAATACCCCCTACGAGCAGTACTTC
TRBV27	NA	TRBJ2-3	NA	CATGGLHESPDTQYF	TGTGCCACCGGTGGACTCCACGAGAGTCCAGATACGCAGTATTTT
TRBV30	NA	TRBJ2-7	NA	CAWSVEGTYEQYF	TGTGCCTGGAGTGTCGAGGGTACCTACGAGCAGTACTTC
TRBV6-1	NA	TRBJ2-7	NA	CASSENSGTSLEQYF	TGTGCCAGCAGTGAAAATAGCGGTACCTCTCTCGAGCAGTACTTC
TRBV11-2	NA	TRBJ1-4	TRBD1	CASSFRTGTTSSNEKLFF	TGTGCCAGCAGCTTCCGGACAGGAACGACCTCTTCTAATGAAAAACTGTTTTTT
TRBV19	NA	TRBJ1-5	TRBD1	CASSLDRDNQPQHF	TGTGCCAGTAGTTTGGACAGGGACAATCAGCCCCAGCATTTT
TRBV6-4	NA	TRBJ2-1	NA	CASSDGQRAYNEQFF	TGTGCCAGCAGTGACGGCCAGCGGGCCTACAATGAGCAGTTCTTC
TRBV4-3	few	TRBJ2-3	NA	CASSRDSSTDTQYF	TGCGCCAGCAGCCGGGACTCTAGCACAGATACGCAGTATTTT
TRBV2	NA	TRBJ2-1	TRBD2	CATGRGGEYNEQFF	TGTGCCACTGGCCGGGGGGGAGAGTACAATGAGCAGTTCTTC
TRBV29-1	once	TRBJ1-3	TRBD1	CSVEDFKGQGAGNTIYF	TGCAGCGTTGAAGATTTCAAAGGACAGGGGGCCGGGAACACCATATATTTT
TRBV27	NA	TRBJ2-7	NA	CASSVEGDTHEQYF	TGTGCCAGCAGCGTTGAGGGGGATACTCACGAGCAGTACTTC
TRBV15	NA	TRBJ2-7	NA	CATHGISPNYEQYF	TGTGCCACTCACGGGATAAGCCCAAACTACGAGCAGTACTTC
TRBV6-1	NA	TRBJ2-5	TRBD2	CASSEYEELAGGETQYF	TGTGCCAGCAGTGAATATGAGGAACTAGCGGGAGGAGAGACCCAGTACTTC
TRBV12-5	NA	TRBJ1-5	TRBD1	CASGLVGGQGAGQPQHF	TGTGCTAGTGGTTTGGTTGGTGGACAGGGGGCCGGTCAGCCCCAGCATTTT
TRBV19	NA	TRBJ1-4	TRBD1	CASSPPDRAEKLFF	TGTGCCAGTAGTCCGCCTGACAGGGCAGAAAAACTGTTTTTT
TRBV11-3	NA	TRBJ2-7	TRBD1	CASSPGQGSYEQYF	TGTGCCAGCAGCCCCGGACAGGGGAGCTACGAGCAGTACTTC
TRBV30	NA	TRBJ1-3	NA	CAWALGSGNTIYF	TGTGCCTGGGCTCTGGGGAGTGGAAACACCATATATTTT
TRBV9	NA	TRBJ2-3	TRBD2	CASSSWTSETDTQYF	TGTGCCAGCAGCTCTTGGACTAGCGAAACAGATACGCAGTATTTT
TRBV2	NA	TRBJ1-3	NA	CASLTGTGNTIYF	TGTGCCAGCCTAACAGGGACTGGAAACACCATATATTTT
TRBV4-3	NA	TRBJ2-1	TRBD2	CASSQVSSGSYNEQFF	TGCGCCAGCAGCCAAGTATCCAGCGGGAGCTACAATGAGCAGTTCTTC
TRBV6-4	NA	TRBJ2-5	TRBD2	CAGPTGAGGPPQETQYF	TGTGCCGGCCCAACGGGGGCGGGAGGGCCCCCTCAAGAGACCCAGTACTTC
TRBV19	NA	TRBJ2-7	TRBD1	CASSIQTGGTYEQYF	TGTGCCAGTAGTATCCAAACAGGGGGTACCTACGAGCAGTACTTC
TRBV2	NA	TRBJ1-2	NA	CASSVESYGYTF	TGTGCCAGCAGTGTTGAGTCCTATGGCTACACCTTC
TRBV7-9	NA	TRBJ2-3	NA	CASSIGRPPDTQYF	TGTGCCAGCAGCATTGGGCGACCACCAGATACGCAGTATTTT
TRBV5-1	NA	TRBJ2-7	NA	CASSFEASSYEQYF	TGCGCCAGCAGCTTCGAGGCTAGCTCTTACGAGCAGTACTTC
TRBV5-1	once	TRBJ2-1	NA	CASRDEGVWYNEQFF	TGCGCCAGCAGGGACGAGGGAGTGTGGTACAATGAGCAGTTCTTC
TRBV7-9	NA	TRBJ2-2	NA	CASSKTEFTGELFF	TGTGCCAGCAGCAAAACTGAATTCACCGGGGAGCTGTTTTTT
TRBV2	NA	TRBJ2-3	NA	CASSIEGWGTDTQYF	TGTGCCAGCAGTATTGAGGGTTGGGGCACAGATACGCAGTATTTT
TRBV25-1	few	TRBJ2-1	NA	CASSEYPRYNEQFF	TGTGCCAGCAGTGAATACCCCAGGTACAATGAGCAGTTCTTC
TRBV4-1	NA	TRBJ2-7	TRBD2	CASSQPLAGVGEQYF	TGCGCCAGCAGCCAACCATTAGCGGGAGTTGGGGAGCAGTACTTC
TRBV14	NA	TRBJ2-7	NA	CASSQDSDEQYF	TGTGCCAGCAGCCAAGATAGCGACGAGCAGTACTTC
TRBV2	NA	TRBJ1-2	TRBD1	CASSLQGNYGYTF	TGTGCCAGCAGCCTACAGGGGAACTATGGCTACACCTTC
TRBV5-1	few	TRBJ1-1	TRBD1	CASSFAGGAEAFF	TGCGCCAGCAGCTTTGCAGGGGGCGCTGAAGCTTTCTTT
TRBV11-3	NA	TRBJ2-2	TRBD2	CASSLDPSGRIISGELFF	TGTGCCAGCAGCTTAGACCCTAGCGGGAGAATAATCTCCGGGGAGCTGTTTTTT
TRBV10-3	NA	TRBJ2-7	TRBD2	CAISGGLADEQYF	TGTGCCATCAGTGGGGGACTAGCCGACGAGCAGTACTTC
TRBV19	NA	TRBJ1-4	TRBD1	CASSNQGASEKLFF	TGTGCCAGTAGTAACCAGGGGGCGAGTGAAAAACTGTTTTTT
TRBV7-2	NA	TRBJ2-7	TRBD1	CASSLGLRGRIESYEQYF	TGTGCCAGCAGCTTAGGGCTCAGGGGGCGAATCGAGTCCTACGAGCAGTACTTC
TRBV19	NA	TRBJ2-5	TRBD2	CASSSGTSGETQYF	TGTGCCAGTAGTTCCGGGACTAGTGGAGAGACCCAGTACTTC
TRBV5-5	few	TRBJ1-4	NA	CASSSGRSEKLFF	TGTGCCAGCAGCAGTGGCAGGTCTGAAAAACTGTTTTTT